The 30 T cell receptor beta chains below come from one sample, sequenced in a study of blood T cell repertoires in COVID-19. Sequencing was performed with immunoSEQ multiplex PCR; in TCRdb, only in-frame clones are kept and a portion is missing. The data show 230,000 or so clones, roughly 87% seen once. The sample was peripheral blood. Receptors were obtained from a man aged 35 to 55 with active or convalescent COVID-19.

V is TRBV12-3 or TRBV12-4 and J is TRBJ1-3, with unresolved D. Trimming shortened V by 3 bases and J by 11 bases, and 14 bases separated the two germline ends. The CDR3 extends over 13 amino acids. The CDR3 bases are TGTGCCAGCAGTTTGACGGCGGCCGGGGCCATATATTTT. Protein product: CASSLTAAGAIYF.

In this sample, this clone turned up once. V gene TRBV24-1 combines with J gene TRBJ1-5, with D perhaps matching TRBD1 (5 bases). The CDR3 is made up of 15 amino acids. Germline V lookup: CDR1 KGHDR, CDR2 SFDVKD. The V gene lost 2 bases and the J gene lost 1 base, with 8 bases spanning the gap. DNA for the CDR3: TGTGCCACCAGTGATTCGTCAGGGAGCAATCAGCCCCAGCATTTT. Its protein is CATSDSSGSNQPQHF.

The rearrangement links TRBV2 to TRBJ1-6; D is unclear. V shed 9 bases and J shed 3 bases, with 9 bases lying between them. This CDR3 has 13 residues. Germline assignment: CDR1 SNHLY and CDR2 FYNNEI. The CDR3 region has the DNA TGTGCCAGTCACCGGGGCTATAATTCACCCCTCCACTTT. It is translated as CASHRGYNSPLHF.

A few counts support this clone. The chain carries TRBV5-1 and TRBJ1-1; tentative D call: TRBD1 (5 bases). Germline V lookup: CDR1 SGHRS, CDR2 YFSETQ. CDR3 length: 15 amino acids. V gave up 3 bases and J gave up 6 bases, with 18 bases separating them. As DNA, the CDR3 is TGCGCCAGCAGCTCGGGGACGCGAACGGGGGCTGAAGCTTTCTTT. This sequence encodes CASSSGTRTGAEAFF.

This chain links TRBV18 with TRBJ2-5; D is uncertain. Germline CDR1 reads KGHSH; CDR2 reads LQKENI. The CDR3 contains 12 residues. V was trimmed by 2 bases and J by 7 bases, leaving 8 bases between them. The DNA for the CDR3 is TGTGCCAGCTCACCATTGTCCCTGACCCAGTACTTC. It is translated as CASSPLSLTQYF.

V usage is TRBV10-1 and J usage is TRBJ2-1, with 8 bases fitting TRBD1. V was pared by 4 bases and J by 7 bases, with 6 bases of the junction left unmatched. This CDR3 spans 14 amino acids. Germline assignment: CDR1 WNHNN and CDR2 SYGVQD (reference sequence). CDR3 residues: CASSVSQGGNEQFF. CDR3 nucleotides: TGCGCCAGCAGTGTTTCACAGGGGGGTAATGAGCAGTTCTTC.

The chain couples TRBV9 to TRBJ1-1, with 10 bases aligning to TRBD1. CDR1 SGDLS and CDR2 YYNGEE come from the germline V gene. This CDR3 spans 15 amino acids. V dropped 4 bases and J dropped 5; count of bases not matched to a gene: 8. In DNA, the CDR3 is TGTGCCAGCAGCATTAGACAGGGGGCAGGGACTGAAGCTTTCTTT. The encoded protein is CASSIRQGAGTEAFF.

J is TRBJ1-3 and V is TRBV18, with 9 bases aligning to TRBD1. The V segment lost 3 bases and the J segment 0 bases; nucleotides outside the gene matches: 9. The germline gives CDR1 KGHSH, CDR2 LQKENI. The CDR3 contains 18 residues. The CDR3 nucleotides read TGTGCCAGCTCACCCCAACAGGGGGCGCGGGTCTCTGGAAACACCATATATTTT. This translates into CASSPQQGARVSGNTIYF.

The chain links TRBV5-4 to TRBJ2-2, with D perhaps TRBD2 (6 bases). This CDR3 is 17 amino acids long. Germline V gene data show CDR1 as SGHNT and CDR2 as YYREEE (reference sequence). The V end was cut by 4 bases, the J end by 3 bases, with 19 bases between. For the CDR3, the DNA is TGTGCCAGCAGCCATTTTAGCGGCAGGGCGGACACCGGGGAGCTGTTTTTT. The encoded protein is CASSHFSGRADTGELFF. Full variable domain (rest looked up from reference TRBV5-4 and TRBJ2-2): ETGVTQSPTHLIKTRGQQVTLRCSSQSGHNTVSWYQQALGQGPQFIFQYYREEENGRGNFPPRFSGLQFPNYSSELNVNALELDDSALYLCASSHFSGRADTGELFFGEGSRLTVL.

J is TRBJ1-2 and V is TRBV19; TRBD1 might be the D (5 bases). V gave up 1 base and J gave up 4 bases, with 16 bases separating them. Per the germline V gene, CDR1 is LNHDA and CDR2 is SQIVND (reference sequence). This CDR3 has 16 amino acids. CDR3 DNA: TGTGCCAGTAGTATAGGAACGGCCAGGGAGGCCTATGGCTACACCTTC. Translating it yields CASSIGTAREAYGYTF. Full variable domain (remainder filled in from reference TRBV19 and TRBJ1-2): DGGITQSPKYLFRKEGQNVTLSCEQNLNHDAMYWYRQDPGQGLRLIYYSQIVNDFQKGDIAEGYSVSREKKESFPLTVTSAQKNPTAFYLCASSIGTAREAYGYTFGSGTRLTVV.

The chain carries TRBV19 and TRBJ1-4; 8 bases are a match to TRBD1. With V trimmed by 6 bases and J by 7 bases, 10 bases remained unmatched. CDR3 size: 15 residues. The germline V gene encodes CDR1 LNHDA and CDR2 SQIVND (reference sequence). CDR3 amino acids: CASRAPNRGVEKLFF. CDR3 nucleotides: TGTGCCAGTAGAGCACCCAACAGGGGGGTTGAAAAACTGTTTTTT.

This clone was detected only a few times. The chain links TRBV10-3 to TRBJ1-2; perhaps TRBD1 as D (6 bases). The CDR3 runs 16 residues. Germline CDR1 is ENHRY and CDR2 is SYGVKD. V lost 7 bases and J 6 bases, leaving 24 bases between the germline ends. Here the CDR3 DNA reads TGTGCCATCAATCCAGCGGGGGCGGAGAGGATCAATGGCTACACCTTC. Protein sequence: CAINPAGAERINGYTF.

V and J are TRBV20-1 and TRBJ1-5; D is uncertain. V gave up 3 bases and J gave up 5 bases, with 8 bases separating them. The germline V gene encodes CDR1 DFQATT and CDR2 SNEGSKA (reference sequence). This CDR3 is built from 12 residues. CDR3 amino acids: CSASRRDQPQHF. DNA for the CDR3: TGCAGTGCTAGTCGTCGTGATCAGCCCCAGCATTTT.

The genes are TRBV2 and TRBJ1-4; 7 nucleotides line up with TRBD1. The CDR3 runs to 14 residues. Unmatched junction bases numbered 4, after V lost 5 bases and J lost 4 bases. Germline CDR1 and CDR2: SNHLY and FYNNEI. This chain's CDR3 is CASSRQGNNEKLFF. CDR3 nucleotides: TGTGCCAGCAGTAGACAGGGAAATAATGAAAAACTGTTTTTT.

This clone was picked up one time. The CDR3 nucleotides read TGTGCCAGCAGTTACTCCGGGAGGGGAAGCACTGAAGCTTTCTTT. As protein: CASSYSGRGSTEAFF. V and J are TRBV6-5 and TRBJ1-1; the D gene is possibly TRBD1 (5 bases). The V end was cut by 0 bases, the J end by 4 bases, with 12 bases between. The length of the CDR3 is 15 residues. CDR1 MNHEY and CDR2 SVGAGI come from the germline V gene.

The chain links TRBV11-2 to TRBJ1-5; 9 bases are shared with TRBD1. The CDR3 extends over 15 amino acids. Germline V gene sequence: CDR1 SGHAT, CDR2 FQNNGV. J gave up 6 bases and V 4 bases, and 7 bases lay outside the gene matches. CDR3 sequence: CASSSTGTGLQPQHF. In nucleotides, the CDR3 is TGTGCCAGCAGCTCAACCGGGACAGGGCTTCAGCCCCAGCATTTT.

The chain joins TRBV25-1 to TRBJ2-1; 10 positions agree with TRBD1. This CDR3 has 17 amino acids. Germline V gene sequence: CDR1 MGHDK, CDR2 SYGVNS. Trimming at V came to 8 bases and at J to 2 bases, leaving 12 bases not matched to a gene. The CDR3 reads CASGPFRQGATYNEQFF. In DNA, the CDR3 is TGTGCCAGCGGCCCCTTTCGACAGGGGGCAACCTACAATGAGCAGTTCTTC. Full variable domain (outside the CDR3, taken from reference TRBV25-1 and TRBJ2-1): EADIYQTPRYLVIGTGKKITLECSQTMGHDKMYWYQQDPGMELHLIHYSYGVNSTEKGDLSSESTVSRIRTEHFPLTLESARPSHTSQYLCASGPFRQGATYNEQFFGPGTRLTVL.

The CDR3 sequence is CVRSSYRGPPYEQYF. CDR3 sequence (DNA): TGTGTCAGAAGCTCTTACAGGGGCCCGCCCTACGAGCAGTACTTC. This chain uses TRBV7-5 with TRBJ2-7; TRBD1 is the table's D call, not checked against the DNA. TRBV7-5 is assigned pseudogene status. CDR3 length equals 15 residues.

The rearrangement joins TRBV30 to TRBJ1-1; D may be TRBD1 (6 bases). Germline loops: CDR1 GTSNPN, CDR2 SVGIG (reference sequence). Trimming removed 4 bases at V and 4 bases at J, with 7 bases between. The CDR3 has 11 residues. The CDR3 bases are TGTGCCTGGAACAGGGCCACTGAAGCTTTCTTT. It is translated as CAWNRATEAFF.

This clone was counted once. CDR3 coding DNA: TGTGCCATCAGTGAGTTACAGGAGACCTATGGCTACACCTTC. It is translated as CAISELQETYGYTF. The rearrangement joins TRBV10-3 to TRBJ1-2; a possible D gene is TRBD1 (5 bases). This CDR3 has 14 residues. Germline CDR1 reads ENHRY; CDR2 reads SYGVKD. With 1 base removed from V and 4 bases from J, the gap between germline ends came to 10 bases.

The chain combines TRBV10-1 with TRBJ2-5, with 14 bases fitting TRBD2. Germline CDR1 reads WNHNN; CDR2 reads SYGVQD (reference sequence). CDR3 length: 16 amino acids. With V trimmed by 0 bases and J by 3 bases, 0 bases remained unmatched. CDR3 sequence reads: CASSESGLAGEETQYF. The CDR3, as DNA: TGCGCCAGCAGTGAGTCGGGACTAGCGGGAGAAGAGACCCAGTACTTC.

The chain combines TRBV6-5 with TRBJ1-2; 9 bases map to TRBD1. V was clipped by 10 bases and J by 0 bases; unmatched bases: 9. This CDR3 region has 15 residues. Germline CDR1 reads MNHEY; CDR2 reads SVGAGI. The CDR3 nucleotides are TGTGCCACCCGGGACAGGGCGTTAGCTAACTATGGCTACACCTTC. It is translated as CATRDRALANYGYTF.

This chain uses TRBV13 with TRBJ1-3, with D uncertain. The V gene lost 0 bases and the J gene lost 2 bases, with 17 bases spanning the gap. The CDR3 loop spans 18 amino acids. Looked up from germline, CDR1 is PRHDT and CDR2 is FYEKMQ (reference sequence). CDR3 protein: CASSLGGNPGGTGNTIYF. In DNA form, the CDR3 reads TGTGCCAGCAGCTTAGGGGGGAATCCGGGAGGAACTGGAAACACCATATATTTT. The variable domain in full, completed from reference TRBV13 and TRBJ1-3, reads AAGVIQSPRHLIKEKRETATLKCYPIPRHDTVYWYQQGPGQDPQFLISFYEKMQSDKGSIPDRFSAQQFSDYHSELNMSSLELGDSALYFCASSLGGNPGGTGNTIYFGEGSWLTVV.

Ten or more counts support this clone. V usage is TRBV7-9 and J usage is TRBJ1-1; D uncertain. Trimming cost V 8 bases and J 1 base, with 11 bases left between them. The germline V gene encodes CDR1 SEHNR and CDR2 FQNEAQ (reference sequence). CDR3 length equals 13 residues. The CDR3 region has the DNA TGTGCCAGCGCGATAGAGGGGAACACTGAAGCTTTCTTT. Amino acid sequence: CASAIEGNTEAFF.

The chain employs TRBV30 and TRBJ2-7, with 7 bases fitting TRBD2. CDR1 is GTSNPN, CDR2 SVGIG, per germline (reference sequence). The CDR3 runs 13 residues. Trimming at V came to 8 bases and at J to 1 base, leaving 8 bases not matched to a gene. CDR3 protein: CAQQPGGSYEQYF. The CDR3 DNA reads TGTGCCCAGCAACCCGGGGGGTCCTACGAGCAGTACTTC.

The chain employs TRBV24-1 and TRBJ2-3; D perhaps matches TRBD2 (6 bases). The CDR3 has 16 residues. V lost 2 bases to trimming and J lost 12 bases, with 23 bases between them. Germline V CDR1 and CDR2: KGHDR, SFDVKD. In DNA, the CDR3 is TGTGCCACCAGTGATTATGGTCGACTAGGGACCTTGTCTCAGTATTTT. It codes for CATSDYGRLGTLSQYF.

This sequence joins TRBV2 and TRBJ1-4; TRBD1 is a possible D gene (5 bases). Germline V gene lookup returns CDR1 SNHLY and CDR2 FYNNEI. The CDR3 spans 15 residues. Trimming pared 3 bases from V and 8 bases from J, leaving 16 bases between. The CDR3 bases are TGTGCCAGCAGTGACCCAGGGTCCCCTAGGGAAAAACTGTTTTTT. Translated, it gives CASSDPGSPREKLFF.

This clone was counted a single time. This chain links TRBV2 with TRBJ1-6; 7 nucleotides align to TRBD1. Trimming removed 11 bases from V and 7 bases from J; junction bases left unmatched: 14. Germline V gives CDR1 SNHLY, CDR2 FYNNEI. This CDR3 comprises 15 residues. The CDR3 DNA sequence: TGTGCCCGAAAGGACGCCGGGACAGCCAATTCACCCCTCCACTTT. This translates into CARKDAGTANSPLHF.

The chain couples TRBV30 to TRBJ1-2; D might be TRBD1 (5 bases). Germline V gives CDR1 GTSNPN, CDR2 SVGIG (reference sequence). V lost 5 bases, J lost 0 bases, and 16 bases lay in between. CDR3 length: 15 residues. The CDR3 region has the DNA TGTGCCTGGCACCAAGGGCGGGGGGCTAACTATGGCTACACCTTC. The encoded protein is CAWHQGRGANYGYTF.

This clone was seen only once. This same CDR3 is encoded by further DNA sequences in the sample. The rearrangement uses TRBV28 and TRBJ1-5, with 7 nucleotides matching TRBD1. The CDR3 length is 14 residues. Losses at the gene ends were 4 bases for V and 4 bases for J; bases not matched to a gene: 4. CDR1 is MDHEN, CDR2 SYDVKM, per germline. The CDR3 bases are TGTGCCAGCAGTTACCGGGACAGTAATCAGCCCCAGCATTTT. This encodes CASSYRDSNQPQHF.